This T cell receptor (beta chain) was documented in a study of OX40 agonist ivuxolimab in advanced cancers. Study-wide background: Head and neck, renal cell, melanoma or hepatocellular carcinoma were the cancers that dose-escalation patients had. Regarding the study as a whole: The study observed clonal expansion of CD4+ and CD8+ blood T cells by week 6 at 0.1 to 3.0 mg/kg.

The table came from immunoSEQ multiplex PCR; TCRdb's copy has only in-frame clones and leaves some out. The data hold tens of thousands of clones, with roughly nine tenths observed a single time. Notes on this clone: The antigen remains undetermined.

The CDR3 is made up of 16 amino acids. The junction had 4 bases not matched to a gene; V was cut back by 3 bases and J by 4 bases. The V gene's germline CDR1 is MNHNS and CDR2 SASEGT. The V call is TRBV6-1, the J call TRBJ2-6; 9 positions agree with TRBD1. Sample: CD4+ or CD8+ T cells sorted from blood, taken in a trial of the OX40 agonist ivuxolimab. The clonotype comes from an adult with an advanced solid tumor such as melanoma, head and neck, liver or kidney cancer. The CDR3 DNA is TGTGCCAGCAGTGAGGGACAGGGACAGGGGGCCAACGTCCTGACTTTC. It is translated as CASSEGQGQGANVLTF.